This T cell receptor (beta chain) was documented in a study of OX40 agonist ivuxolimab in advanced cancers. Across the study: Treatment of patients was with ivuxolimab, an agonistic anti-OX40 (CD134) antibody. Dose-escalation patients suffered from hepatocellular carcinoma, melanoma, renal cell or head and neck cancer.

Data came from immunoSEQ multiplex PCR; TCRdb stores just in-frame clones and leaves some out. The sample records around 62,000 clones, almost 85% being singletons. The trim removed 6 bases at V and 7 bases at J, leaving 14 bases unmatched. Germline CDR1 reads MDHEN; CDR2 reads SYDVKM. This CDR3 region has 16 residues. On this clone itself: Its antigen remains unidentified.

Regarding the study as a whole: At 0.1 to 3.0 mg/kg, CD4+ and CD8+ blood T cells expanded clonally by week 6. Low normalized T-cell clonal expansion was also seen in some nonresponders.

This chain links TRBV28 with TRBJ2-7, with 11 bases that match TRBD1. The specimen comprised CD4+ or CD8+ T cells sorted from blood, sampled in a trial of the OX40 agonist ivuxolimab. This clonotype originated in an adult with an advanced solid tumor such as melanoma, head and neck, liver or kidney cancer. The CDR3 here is CASSTGDRGWSGEQYV. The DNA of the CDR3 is TGTGCCAGCAGCACCGGGGACAGGGGGTGGTCGGGTGAGCAGTACGTC.